The subject of this entry is one T cell receptor beta chain. Its target is unknown. Libraries were prepared by immunoSEQ multiplex PCR; TCRdb keeps only in-frame clonotypes and omits some of them. This sample carries some 110,000 clones, roughly 91% of them seen once, and the ten largest clones take around 7.1%. Looked up from germline, CDR1 is SGHDT and CDR2 is YYEEEE. This CDR3 region has 15 residues. V gave up 0 bases and J gave up 7 bases, with 11 bases separating them. This sample is drawn from a study of T cell responses to AZD1222 COVID-19 vaccine. Study-wide results and caveats: The donors showed a predominance of white British ancestry and of females, with possible underestimation of clonal diversity. Receipt of two AZD1222 doses was followed by a rise in Spike-specific TCR breadth and depth. Targeting of unmutated variant regions was reportedly seen in nearly half of spike-specific TCRs. At baseline, just six or seven AZD1222 recipients tested seropositive.

The TCR originated in an adult who received the AZD1222 COVID-19 vaccine. Sequenced here: peripheral blood, sampled 28 days after the second AZD1222 dose. The gene calls are TRBV5-6 and TRBJ1-6; a weak D match, TRBD1 (5 bases). The CDR3 spells CASSLGARVNSPLHF. The CDR3 nucleotides read TGTGCCAGCAGCTTGGGGGCCAGGGTAAATTCACCCCTCCACTTT.